The T cell receptor beta chain under discussion was sequenced for a study of synovial regulatory T cells in juvenile arthritis (dated by TCRdb to the mid-2010s). The study in broad terms: Of the sequenced patients, roughly six received methotrexate, one received methotrexate plus infliximab, three were therapy-naive, and one had no treatment information. TCRbeta CDR3 repertoires of blood iaTreg cells, other blood Treg cells and synovial fluid Treg cells from matched patient samples were compared in the study. Effector T cell subsets from the study cohort were also sequenced for comparisons, but the Treg dataset by itself includes only blood Treg cells and synovial fluid Treg cells. The TCR repertoire comparisons covered Treg and Teff subsets from over ten JIA patients with active disease.

The library came from the immunoSEQ multiplex PCR assay. TCRbeta CDR3 sequencing was performed by Adaptive Biotechnologies. Under the source paper's analysis protocol: Repertoire similarity was assessed with the Chao-modified Jaccard index and with the median clonotype overlap from 200 random subsamples of equal sample size. Similarity analyses used either productive nucleotide sequences or in silico-translated amino acid sequences. Repertoires were compared using hierarchical clustering with single linkage and t-SNE, both based on Chao-modified Jaccard distances. Repertoire diversity was measured with the Renyi index after sample size normalisation across a range of alpha values. Not all clones reach the TCRdb copy of this immuneACCESS table, which keeps in-frame sequences only. Checked studies attribute under half of the gap to unresolved V genes and leave the rest unexplained. V and J calls and clone size are those listed in that table; D and trimming were worked out from the DNA. The table of this sample itemizes about 10,000 clones. About 0.7% of the sample is taken by the ten largest.

The CDR3, cysteine through phenylalanine, is 15 amino acids long. The DNA sequence is not available. The germline V gene yields SGHTA for CDR1 and FQGNSA for CDR2. Study-level results and caveats: Synovial Treg cells shared more CDR3 sequences with iaTreg cells than with other blood Treg cells; Chao-Jaccard similarity confirmed closer relation. TCR diversity was lower in blood iaTreg cells than in other blood Treg cells, which is consistent with antigen-driven expansion. iaTreg TCR repertoires were largely private across patients and partially overlapped with synovial Teff and blood CPL repertoires.

As to this clone: This receptor's antigen is unknown.

TCR repertoire donors were some 11 juvenile idiopathic arthritis patients with active disease who had not reached inactive disease, 3 polyarticular and 8 oligoarticular. A median age of around 11 years (range about 2.4-25) and a median disease duration of about 7 years (range 0.2-19.1) were recorded for the TCR-sequenced patients. The samples for TCR repertoire analysis were obtained at two Italian centres. Peripheral blood mononuclear cells were isolated by Histopaque-1077 density gradient and cryopreserved in 90% FCS with roughly 10% DMSO. The sequence links TRBV7-2 to TRBJ2-7; TCRdb's assignment of TRBD2 cannot be checked, as there is no DNA. The sequence was collected from a donor younger than 35 with juvenile idiopathic arthritis. The sequenced material came from Treg cells from blood. What this sample's cell subset or site label stands for: remaining (HLA-DR-negative) circulating blood Treg cells. The CDR3 here reads CASSYRTSGPYEQYF. Outside the CDR3, residues come from the reference TRBV7-2 and TRBJ2-7 proteins, so the full variable domain is: GAGVSQSPSNKVTEKGKDVELRCDPISGHTALYWYRQSLGQGLEFLIYFQGNSAPDKSGLPSDRFSAERTGGSVSTLTIQRTQQEDSAVYLCASSYRTSGPYEQYFGPGTRLTVT.